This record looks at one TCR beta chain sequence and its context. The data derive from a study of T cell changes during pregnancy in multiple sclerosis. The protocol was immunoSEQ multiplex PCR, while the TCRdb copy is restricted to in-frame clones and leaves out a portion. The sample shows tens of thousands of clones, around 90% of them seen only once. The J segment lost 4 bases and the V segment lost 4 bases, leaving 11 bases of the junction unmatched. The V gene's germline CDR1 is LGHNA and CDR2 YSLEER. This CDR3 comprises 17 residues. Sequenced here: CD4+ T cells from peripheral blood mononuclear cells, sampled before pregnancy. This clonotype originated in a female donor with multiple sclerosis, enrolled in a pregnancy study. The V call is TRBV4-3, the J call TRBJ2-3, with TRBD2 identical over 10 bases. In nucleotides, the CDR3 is TGCGCCAGCAGCCCTACCCCTAGCGGGGGCGGGGCAGATACGCAGTATTTT. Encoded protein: CASSPTPSGGGADTQYF.